This T cell receptor beta chain was identified during a study of regulatory T cells in long-lasting Graves disease (dated by TCRdb to the early 2020s). Regarding the research as a whole: Antithyroid drugs had been taken for less than 3 months by newly diagnosed Graves' disease patients. Patients with persistent Graves' disease were compared with patients with newly diagnosed Graves' disease using TCR sequencing and RNA sequencing of peripheral blood. The study was conducted in China and was registered as a clinical trial. A total of roughly 35 samples underwent TCR sequencing: about 13 from persistent and roughly 20 from newly diagnosed Graves' disease patients.

Notes on this clonotype: The antigen it binds to is not known. Nothing much larger sits one base from this clone, and base qualities are not available.

What the work shows at the level of the full study, not this receptor alone: Sequencing and analysis were limited to the TCR beta chain. The authors acknowledged the small sample size as a limitation that may reduce accuracy. Persistent disease showed preferential use of TRBV28, TRBJ1-2 and TRBJ2-5, whereas newly diagnosed disease favored TRBV20-1 and TRBJ2-1. Peripheral blood alone was examined, since thyroid tissue, which constituted the primary lesion, could not be accessed. Compared with newly diagnosed patients, patients with persistent Graves' disease had lower TCR Shannon entropy and fewer highly expanded clones, which suggests clonal expansion. More public clonotypes were shared among persistent patients (roughly 3,000) than among newly diagnosed patients (roughly 1,000).

This specimen's time point label, per the study, means: newly diagnosed GD, antithyroid drugs for less than 3 months. RNA was extracted from PBMCs in TRIzol for both TCR sequencing and RNA sequencing. Graves' disease was diagnosed according to American Thyroid Association guidelines. Patients were recruited from an endocrinology department in Xi'an, China. From each patient, approximately 9.9 milliliters of peripheral blood was collected into an EDTA anticoagulant tube. Ficoll Paque Plus density gradient separation was used to isolate PBMCs, and no further T cell sorting was performed. RNA quality was checked with an Agilent 2100 Bioanalyzer and agarose gel, and concentration with a NanoDrop 2000. V is reduced by 0 bases and J by 3 bases, leaving a spacing of 10 bases between them. Taken from cysteine to phenylalanine, the CDR3 has 15 residues. Just CDR3 DNA is preserved here, 45 bases in frame from base 1. CDR1 and CDR2 were assigned from the germline V gene as SGDLS and YYNGEE.

Library preparation employed multiplex PCR. The instrument given in TCRdb is Illumina HiSeq 4000. CDR3 regions were amplified by Arm-PCR with iRepertoire HTBI primers to construct TCR beta libraries. PCR products were gel purified before sequencing. As for how the authors treated the data: Gene usage analysis of CDR3 amino acid clonotypes used the approximately 62 TRBV and 11 to 15 TRBJ segments found across samples. COPE and FqMerger were used to merge filtered high-quality paired reads into contigs. Contigs were aligned with BLAST to IMGT TRBV, TRBD and TRBJ reference genes, and CDR3 was defined per IMGT. Highly expanded clones were defined as clonotypes with a frequency above 0.1%. Shannon entropy was used to measure repertoire diversity, and the Gini coefficient was used to measure V-J evenness. A clonotype was considered public if more than one individual shared it. TCRdb cleaned the public reads at Q25 with fastp, built clones with MiXCR and kept in-frame beta chains. Every distinct CDR3 protein forms one entry, paired with its most common genes and DNA. These V and J calls derive from TCRdb rather than the authors' analysis. The sample includes about 460,000 distinct CDR3 sequences, with approximately 14% observed a single time. Jointly, the top ten make up around a sixth of the sample.

These same records also appear under a second study, on T cells in Graves' hyperthyroidism and ophthalmopathy. As the second paper documents: Stable Graves' hyperthyroidism was defined as no progression to ophthalmopathy during 18 months of follow-up. The hyperthyroidism patients were between 18 and 65 years old and newly diagnosed, with a disease duration of less than 2 months. Any patient with an uncontrolled infection, another autoimmune disease, pregnancy or lactation was excluded. Diagnoses were based on clinical symptoms, serum thyroxine and TRAb, thyroid ultrasound and orbital computed tomography. The TCR CDR3 was subjected to a first round of RT-PCR using the HTBI primer set and the Qiagen OneStep RT-PCR kit. Blood samples also contained most of the expanded thyroid clonotypes (frequency above 0.001), which suggests that blood repertoires may reflect thyroid immune responses. Ophthalmopathy was separated from stable hyperthyroidism by a 13 V-J signature model, with roughly 88% sensitivity and 81% to 82% specificity obtained in cross-validation and 80%/75% obtained in testing. In validation, the model predicted progression to ophthalmopathy with around 71% sensitivity and about 72% specificity, a median of about 6.7 months before onset. A discovery cohort of around 100 patients, 43 with Graves' ophthalmopathy and fewer than 65 with stable Graves' hyperthyroidism, was used to find distinguishing TCR V-J signatures. Whether ophthalmopathy could be predicted prospectively was tested in an independent validation cohort made up of 18 to 20 hyperthyroidism patients plus 17 patients who later progressed to ophthalmopathy. The 100 discovery patients were randomly divided into training and test sets at a 7:3 ratio. In addition, the study compared T-cell repertoires in thyroid tissue and in blood from roughly six Graves' hyperthyroidism patients. After blood sampling, hyperthyroidism patients were treated with methimazole at a starting dose of 30 mg daily, and ophthalmopathy patients were treated with high-dose intravenous methylprednisolone. A second multiplex PCR round built the libraries, followed by size selection and purification. The libraries were sequenced on an Illumina HiSeq2000 using paired-end 100 bp reads. Raw data were processed with SOAPnuke, discarding reads with adapters, uncalled bases, mean Phred below 15, or no exact constant-primer or identifier match. COPE v1.2.5 was used to merge high-quality paired reads, and clonotypes were defined as unique nucleotide sequences. Clonotypes were aligned to IMGT TRBV, TRBD and TRBJ reference segments using MiTCR v1.1. The analysis was restricted to V-J combinations with a frequency above 0.0001, which together covered just over 98% of the repertoires. A TCS score was defined as the ratio between F50 (clonal expansion) and ExV (chaos), using BLOSUM62-based TCRdist between CDR3 peptides within each V-J. Welch's t-statistics and random forest reduced fewer than 600 V-J features to fewer than 15, which were used in a naive Bayes classifier (R e1071). Sample size was not statistically predetermined, and investigators were not blinded to group allocation. According to the paper, TCR Vbeta CDR3 sequencing was carried out on some 140 peripheral blood samples, which came from 40 to 45 ophthalmopathy, under 80 hyperthyroidism and roughly 17 progressor patients.

The sequence is built from TRBV9 and TRBJ1-5; tentative D gene TRBD1, with 5 bases matching. This TCR derives from a woman between 50 and 59 years old with Graves disease. Donor details come from another sample of the same person, matched by shared clones. The source material was peripheral blood mononuclear cells (PBMCs), sampled at new diagnosis, from a patient treated with antithyroid drugs. The DNA is as follows: TGTGCCAGCAGCGTAGGGGGGGGGTACAATCAGCCCCAGCATTTT. Translated, it reads CASSVGGGYNQPQHF.